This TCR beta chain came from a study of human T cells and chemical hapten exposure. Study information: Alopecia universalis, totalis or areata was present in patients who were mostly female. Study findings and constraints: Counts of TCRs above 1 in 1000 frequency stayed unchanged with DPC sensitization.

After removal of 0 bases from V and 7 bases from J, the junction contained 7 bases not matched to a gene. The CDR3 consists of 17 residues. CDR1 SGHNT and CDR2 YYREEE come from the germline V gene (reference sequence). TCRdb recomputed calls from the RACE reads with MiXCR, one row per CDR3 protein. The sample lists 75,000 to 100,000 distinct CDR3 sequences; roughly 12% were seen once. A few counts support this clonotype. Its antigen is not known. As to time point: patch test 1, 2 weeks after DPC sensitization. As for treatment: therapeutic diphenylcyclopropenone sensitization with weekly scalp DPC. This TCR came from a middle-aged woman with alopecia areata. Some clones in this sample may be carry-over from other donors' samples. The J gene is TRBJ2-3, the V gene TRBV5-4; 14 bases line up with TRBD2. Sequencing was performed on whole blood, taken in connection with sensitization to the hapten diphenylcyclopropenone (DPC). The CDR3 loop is CASSLDPGTSGRNTQYF. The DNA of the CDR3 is TGTGCCAGCAGCTTGGACCCCGGGACTAGCGGGAGAAATACGCAGTATTTT. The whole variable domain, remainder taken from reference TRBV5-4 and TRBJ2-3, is ETGVTQSPTHLIKTRGQQVTLRCSSQSGHNTVSWYQQALGQGPQFIFQYYREEENGRGNFPPRFSGLQFPNYSSELNVNALELDDSALYLCASSLDPGTSGRNTQYFGPGTRLTVL.